The 16 T cell receptor beta chains below come from one sample, sequenced in a study of vaccination and CD4 T cells after COVID-19. The study sequenced cultured CD4+ T cell DNA using the Oncomine TCR Beta short-read assay. MiXCR was run by TCRdb on the PCR reads, yielding one entry per CDR3 protein. Of 10,000 or so distinct CDR3 sequences in the sample, under 75% were seen once. The antigens these receptors bind are not known. Stated treatment: roughly 10-day PBMC culture with coronavirus spike peptide pools or control peptides (ViraFEST assay). Sequenced input: CD4+ T cells from blood, cultured in vitro. These receptors were obtained from a human donor who had recovered from COVID-19.

This sequence joins TRBV2 and TRBJ2-1; tentatively, D is TRBD2 (5 bases). V lost 3 bases to trimming and J lost 10 bases, with 16 bases between them. This CDR3 contains 14 residues. CDR1 is SNHLY and CDR2 is FYNNEI in the germline V gene. CDR3 protein: CASSDLGRTGEQFF. Written as DNA, the CDR3 is TGTGCCAGCAGTGATTTGGGCAGAACGGGGGAGCAGTTCTTC.

This chain links TRBV6-5 with TRBJ1-2; 8 nucleotides line up with TRBD1. The germline V gene has CDR1 MNHEY and CDR2 SVGAGI. The CDR3 contains 15 residues. V trimming: 2 bases; J trimming: 6 bases; junction bases outside the gene matches: 8. CDR3: CASSYDGQGAHGYTF. The CDR3 DNA is TGTGCCAGCAGTTACGATGGGCAGGGGGCGCATGGCTACACCTTC.

This sequence joins TRBV6-2 or TRBV6-3 and TRBJ2-1; D ambiguous. The germline V and J ends were trimmed by 5 bases and 6 bases, with 20 bases remaining between them. Germline loops: CDR1 MNHEY, CDR2 SVGEGT. The CDR3 totals 16 residues. CDR3 bases: TGTGCCAGCAGTCTCAACCGACTCCAAATGGGCAATGAGCAGTTCTTC. Translation gives CASSLNRLQMGNEQFF.

This clonotype appeared a few times. V usage is TRBV19 and J usage is TRBJ1-5, with 7 nucleotides matching TRBD1. The germline gives CDR1 LNHDA, CDR2 SQIVND (reference sequence). The CDR3 extends over 14 amino acids. V was pared by 4 bases and J by 2 bases, with 2 bases of the junction left unmatched. This chain's CDR3 is CASSTDRGNQPQHF. The CDR3 nucleotides are TGTGCCAGTAGTACAGACAGGGGCAATCAGCCCCAGCATTTT.

Of note for this clonotype: The junction does not match germline at one end; this may be a read error. The V gene is TRBV7-2, the J gene TRBJ2-5; D might be TRBD2 (6 bases). The CDR3 is 14 residues long. Germline values: CDR1 SGHTA, CDR2 FQGNSA. DNA for the CDR3: TGCGCCAGCAGCCAAGTGGGAGGCCAAGAGACCCAGTACTTC. Its protein product is CASSQVGGQETQYF.

The V gene is TRBV6-1, the J gene TRBJ1-4, with D unresolved. CDR3 length: 13 residues. Trimming took 8 bases from V and 0 from J, leaving 7 bases between them. Looked up from germline, CDR1 is MNHNS and CDR2 is SASEGT. CDR3 region: CASGRTTNEKLFF. The CDR3, as DNA: TGTGCCAGCGGTAGGACAACTAATGAAAAACTGTTTTTT.

Notes on this clonotype: It is unclear where the CDR3 begins or ends on the DNA, so no DNA is shown, and the CDR3 is as TCRdb lists it. The rearrangement uses TRBV7-2 and TRBJ1-2; the table's D call of TRBD1 was not tested on the DNA. Germline V gene lookup returns CDR1 SGHTA and CDR2 FQGNSA. 13 amino acids form the CDR3, both terminal residues included. The CDR3: CASWGGGAGGYTF.

This clonotype has only one observation. The chain carries TRBV5-1 and TRBJ1-2, with 10 bases aligning to TRBD1. J lost 13 bases, V lost 0 bases, and 12 bases had no gene match. The germline V gene has CDR1 SGHRS and CDR2 YFSETQ. The CDR3 runs 15 residues. The CDR3 protein is CASSLDTGTGAPSTF. CDR3 nucleotides: TGCGCCAGCAGCTTGGACACCGGGACAGGGGCTCCTAGCACCTTC.

The chain links TRBV2 to TRBJ2-1; D uncertain. Germline V gene sequence: CDR1 SNHLY, CDR2 FYNNEI. The CDR3 loop spans 15 amino acids. Trimming removed 6 bases at V and 7 bases at J, with 19 bases between. In DNA form, the CDR3 reads TGTGCCAGCAGGGCCGGGCCCTCGACGGGTAATGAGCAGTTCTTC. Its translation: CASRAGPSTGNEQFF.

The V gene is TRBV2, the J gene TRBJ2-1, with 8 bases fitting TRBD2. Trimming at V came to 4 bases and at J to 10 bases, leaving 6 bases not matched to a gene. The CDR3 contains 13 residues. Germline CDR1 reads SNHLY; CDR2 reads FYNNEI. The CDR3 is CASSGAGGLEQFF. CDR3 in DNA: TGTGCCAGCAGTGGGGCGGGAGGCCTAGAGCAGTTCTTC.

V is TRBV10-3 and J is TRBJ1-1; a weak D match, TRBD1 (6 bases). In germline, CDR1 is ENHRY, CDR2 SYGVKD. V was pared by 10 bases and J by 3 bases, with 15 bases between. The CDR3 spans 13 residues. CDR3 loop: CATKQGPHTEAFF. CDR3 DNA sequence: TGTGCCACCAAGCAGGGGCCGCACACTGAAGCTTTCTTT.

The chain recombines TRBV29-1 with TRBJ1-1, with TRBD1 matching over 8 bases. The CDR3 is 12 amino acids. The junction had 5 bases not matched to a gene; V was cut back by 6 bases and J by 5 bases. Germline V CDR1 and CDR2: SQVTM, ANQGSEA. CDR3 loop: CSVDRGRTEAFF. The CDR3 DNA reads TGCAGCGTCGACAGGGGACGGACTGAAGCTTTCTTT.

This clonotype appeared a few times. V is TRBV20-1 and J is TRBJ2-7, with 8 bases that match TRBD1. The CDR3 length is 14 residues. The germline V gene has CDR1 DFQATT and CDR2 SNEGSKA (reference sequence). V shed 6 bases, J shed 1 base, and the junction held 8 bases outside the gene matches. CDR3 region: CSATGQGGSYEQYF. The CDR3 DNA is TGCAGTGCCACAGGACAGGGCGGGTCCTACGAGCAGTACTTC.

The CDR3 loop is CASSYGGHTEAFF. The CDR3 DNA sequence: TGTGCCAGCAGTTATGGGGGCCACACTGAAGCTTTCTTT. The chain carries TRBV6-5 and TRBJ1-1, with D possibly matching TRBD1 (6 bases). Trimming removed 3 bases at V and 3 bases at J, with 8 bases between. Germline V gene lookup returns CDR1 MNHEY and CDR2 SVGAGI. The CDR3 has 13 amino acids.

There are a few counts of this clonotype. The chain uses TRBV12-5 and TRBJ2-3, with 7 bases fitting TRBD1. Unmatched junction bases numbered 4, after V lost 0 bases and J lost 1 base. This CDR3 region has 16 residues. CDR1 and CDR2 from the germline V gene are LGHNT and FRNRAP. The CDR3 protein is CASGLVQGGRTDTQYF. The CDR3 DNA is TGTGCTAGTGGTTTGGTACAAGGGGGCCGCACAGATACGCAGTATTTT.

This sequence joins TRBV7-9 and TRBJ1-2; weak D call: TRBD1 (6 bases). The CDR3 runs 15 residues. V shed 7 bases and J shed 0 bases, with 15 bases lying between them. The V gene's germline CDR1 is SEHNR and CDR2 FQNEAQ (reference sequence). The CDR3 protein is CASTKGGESNYGYTF. The CDR3, as DNA: TGTGCCAGCACCAAGGGGGGGGAATCTAACTATGGCTACACCTTC. Full variable domain (remainder filled in from reference TRBV7-9 and TRBJ1-2): DTGVSQNPRHKITKRGQNVTFRCDPISEHNRLYWYRQTLGQGPEFLTYFQNEAQLEKSRLLSDRFSAERPKGSFSTLEIQRTEQGDSAMYLCASTKGGESNYGYTFGSGTRLTVV.